This TCR beta chain was captured by sequencing in a study of shared clonotypes between healthy human individuals. The CDR3 consists of 15 residues. Germline V gene lookup returns CDR1 LNHNV and CDR2 YYDKDF (reference sequence). The V gene lost 5 bases and the J gene lost 6 bases, with 16 bases spanning the gap. Terminally differentiated effector memory CD45RA+ cells were left out of the naive CD8 fraction, which was CD45RO-negative and positively selected for CCR7. Repertoires were generated with immunoSEQ multiplex PCR, while TCRdb's copy carries only in-frame clones and drops some. The sample carries around 1,900,000 clones, over 85% recorded once.

The origin of this receptor is a man aged 18 to 30 in good health. Some clones in this sample may be carry-over from other donors' samples. Sequencing used naive CD8+ T cells from PBMCs. The rearrangement links TRBV15 to TRBJ2-2, with a weak D call TRBD1 (6 bases). The CDR3 DNA reads TGTGCCACCAGCGCTGGAGCAGGGGACGCCGGGGAGCTGTTTTTT. Translated: CATSAGAGDAGELFF.